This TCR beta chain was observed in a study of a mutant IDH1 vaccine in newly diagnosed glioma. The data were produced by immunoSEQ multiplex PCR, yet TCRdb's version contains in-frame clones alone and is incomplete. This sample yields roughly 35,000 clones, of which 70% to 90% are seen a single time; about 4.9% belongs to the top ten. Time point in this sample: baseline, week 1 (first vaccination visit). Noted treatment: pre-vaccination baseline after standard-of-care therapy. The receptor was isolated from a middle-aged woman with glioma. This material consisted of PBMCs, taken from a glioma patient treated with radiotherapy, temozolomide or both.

CDR3 sequence reads: CAWSVGTGVVYNEQFF. CDR3 coding DNA: TGTGCCTGGAGTGTAGGGACAGGGGTGGTCTACAATGAGCAGTTCTTC. The V call is TRBV30, the J call TRBJ2-1; 10 positions match TRBD1. The CDR3 totals 16 residues. Per germline, CDR1 GTSNPN and CDR2 SVGIG (reference sequence). Trimming took 0 bases from V and 3 from J; bases not matched to a gene: 5. Using reference TRBV30 and TRBJ2-1 for the parts outside the CDR3, the full variable domain is SQTIHQWPATLVQPVGSPLSLECTVEGTSNPNLYWYRQAAGRGLQLLFYSVGIGQISSEVPQNLSASRPQDRQFILSSKKLLLSDSGFYLCAWSVGTGVVYNEQFFGPGTRLTVL.